This is a list of T cell receptor beta chains from one sample in a study of cytomegalovirus exposure and HLA in healthy donors. The protocol was immunoSEQ multiplex PCR, while the TCRdb copy is restricted to in-frame clones and leaves out a portion. This table has around 130,000 clones, roughly 77% appearing once. The sequenced material came from PBMCs. The receptors shown here come from a woman aged 40-49 years in good health and CMV-seropositive. Both conserved end residues are part of each CDR3. Fields, in order: clone size, D gene, CDR3 length, V gene, J gene, CDR3 protein, CDR3 DNA. D genes are given only for firm matches. The size field is filled for only some rows; it gives once, few, many or a size class.

-	TRBD2	15	TRBV28	TRBJ2-7	CASSLSGGRAYEQYF	TGTGCCAGCAGTTTATCGGGGGGGAGGGCCTACGAGCAGTACTTC
few	-	14	TRBV6-6	TRBJ1-3	CASSQTGSGNTIYF	TGTGCCAGCAGTCAAACAGGTTCTGGAAACACCATATATTTT
-	TRBD2	19	TRBV7-3	TRBJ2-3	CASSLIGLAGGQGRDTQYF	TGTGCCAGCAGCTTAATCGGGCTAGCGGGGGGGCAAGGTCGAGATACGCAGTATTTT
-	-	14	TRBV6-1	TRBJ1-2	CASSERGAPEGYTF	TGTGCCAGCAGTGAAAGAGGTGCCCCGGAGGGCTACACCTTC
-	-	15	TRBV6-5	TRBJ2-4	CASSYNGFAKNIQYF	TGTGCCAGCAGTTACAATGGCTTTGCCAAAAACATTCAGTACTTC
-	-	15	TRBV2	TRBJ1-2	CASSEAGGVGYGYTF	TGTGCCAGCAGTGAAGCTGGGGGGGTAGGCTATGGCTACACCTTC
-	TRBD1	13	TRBV4-1	TRBJ1-5	CASRGQGNQPQHF	TGCGCCAGCAGGGGACAGGGGAATCAGCCCCAGCATTTT
-	TRBD2	18	TRBV9	TRBJ2-1	CASSVALGLERSYNEQFF	TGTGCCAGCAGCGTAGCTCTTGGACTAGAACGCTCCTACAATGAGCAGTTCTTC
-	-	12	TRBV9	TRBJ2-7	CASSPRQYEQYF	TGTGCCAGCAGCCCCCGACAGTACGAGCAGTACTTC
-	-	15	TRBV6-4	TRBJ2-3	CASSDSASSTDTQYF	TGTGCCAGCAGTGACTCGGCCAGTAGCACAGATACGCAGTATTTT
-	-	14	TRBV4-1	TRBJ1-5	CASSPGQSREPQHF	TGCGCCAGCAGCCCCGGACAGAGCCGCGAGCCCCAGCATTTT
few	TRBD2	14	TRBV10-3	TRBJ2-1	CAISETSGHNEQFF	TGTGCCATCAGTGAAACTAGCGGCCACAATGAGCAGTTCTTC
few	-	15	TRBV18	TRBJ2-3	CASSPLAPKTDTQYF	TGTGCCAGCTCACCACTAGCCCCGAAGACGGATACGCAGTATTTT
-	TRBD1	13	TRBV6-5	TRBJ2-5	CASRRTGEETQYF	TGTGCCAGCAGACGGACAGGGGAAGAGACCCAGTACTTC
-	TRBD2	18	TRBV5-1	TRBJ2-7	CASSFTTPVAGGNYEQYF	TGCGCCAGCAGCTTCACCACACCCGTAGCGGGGGGGAACTACGAGCAGTACTTC
-	-	15	TRBV5-6	TRBJ1-1	CASSPRPPGPREAFF	TGTGCCAGCAGCCCACGACCGCCCGGCCCGAGGGAAGCTTTCTTT
few	TRBD2	16	TRBV4-1	TRBJ2-5	CASSQGGGRLGETQYF	TGCGCCAGCAGCCAAGGCGGGGGAAGACTTGGCGAGACCCAGTACTTC
-	-	14	TRBV12-5	TRBJ2-2	CASATTVNTGELFF	TGTGCTAGTGCCACGACAGTGAACACCGGGGAGCTGTTTTTT
-	-	14	TRBV6-6	TRBJ2-7	CASSPQGFGYEQYF	TGTGCCAGCAGTCCACAGGGATTCGGTTACGAGCAGTACTTC
once	TRBD1	17	TRBV19	TRBJ1-5	CASSPTGQGDANQPQHF	TGTGCCAGTAGTCCGACCGGACAGGGGGATGCCAATCAGCCCCAGCATTTT
few	TRBD1	15	TRBV28	TRBJ2-7	CASSPTDRDSYEQYF	TGTGCCAGCAGTCCCACCGACAGGGATTCCTACGAGCAGTACTTC
-	TRBD2	20	TRBV7-8	TRBJ2-7	CASSLTPGLAGVSRVYEQYF	TGTGCCAGCAGCTTAACACCGGGACTAGCGGGAGTGTCTCGGGTCTACGAGCAGTACTTC
-	-	16	TRBV9	TRBJ2-1	CASSPPGLSGYNEQFF	TGTGCCAGCAGCCCCCCGGGGTTAAGCGGCTACAATGAGCAGTTCTTC
-	-	13	TRBV7-3	TRBJ1-1	CASRPNLNTEAFF	TGTGCCAGCAGACCTAACTTGAACACTGAAGCTTTCTTT
-	TRBD1	14	TRBV11-3	TRBJ1-6	CASSFGTGDSPLHF	TGTGCCAGCAGCTTTGGGACAGGGGACTCACCCCTCCACTTT
-	TRBD1	14	TRBV4-1	TRBJ1-2	CASSQRTGLYGYTF	TGCGCCAGCAGCCAACGGACAGGGCTCTATGGCTACACCTTC
once	TRBD1	17	TRBV4-1	TRBJ2-3	CASSQDYQGASTDTQYF	TGCGCCAGCAGCCAAGATTACCAGGGGGCTAGCACAGATACGCAGTATTTT
-	TRBD1	17	TRBV11-2	TRBJ1-6	CASSWDRLRATNSPLHF	TGTGCCAGCAGCTGGGACAGACTACGAGCAACCAATTCACCCCTCCACTTT
-	TRBD1	13	TRBV30	TRBJ1-1	CAWSPAGQGEAFF	TGTGCCTGGAGCCCCGCGGGACAGGGCGAAGCTTTCTTT
-	TRBD2	14	TRBV11-3	TRBJ2-2	CASSLGLETGELFF	TGTGCCAGCAGCCTCGGACTAGAGACCGGGGAGCTGTTTTTT
-	-	15	TRBV7-2	TRBJ1-5	CASSPGHNSNQPQHF	TGTGCCAGCAGCCCGGGACACAATAGCAATCAGCCCCAGCATTTT
-	TRBD1	16	TRBV5-4	TRBJ2-2	CASSFPRGRDTGELFF	TGTGCCAGCAGCTTCCCCAGGGGGCGGGACACCGGGGAGCTGTTTTTT
-	TRBD2	15	TRBV9	TRBJ2-1	CASGGLAGVTGEQFF	TGTGCCAGCGGGGGACTAGCGGGAGTCACTGGGGAGCAGTTCTTC
few	-	14	TRBV7-3	TRBJ2-1	CASSLGWLYNEQFF	TGTGCCAGCAGCTTAGGCTGGCTTTACAATGAGCAGTTCTTC
few	-	14	TRBV10-2	TRBJ1-5	CASSATDSNQPQHF	TGCGCCAGCAGTGCAACAGATTCTAATCAGCCCCAGCATTTT
few	-	12	TRBV29-1	TRBJ1-3	CSARHPGNTIYF	TGCAGCGCAAGACATCCTGGAAACACCATATATTTT
-	TRBD2	17	TRBV7-2	TRBJ2-3	CASSLGSAGGHTDTQYF	TGTGCCAGCAGCTTAGGGAGCGCGGGGGGACACACAGATACGCAGTATTTT